This is a list of T cell receptor beta chains from one sample in a study of blood T cell repertoires in COVID-19. TCRdb keeps only in-frame clones here, not all; method: immunoSEQ multiplex PCR. This table has 200,000 to 250,000 clones, approximately 78% appearing once. Sequenced sample: peripheral blood. Receptor source: a woman aged 80 or older with COVID-19, enrolled during active disease. Both conserved end residues are part of each CDR3. The order of the fields is clone size, J gene, V gene, D gene, CDR3 protein, CDR3 DNA. D genes are given only for firm matches. A clone size is listed for some rows: how often the clone was seen (once, few, many), or a class if it is expanded.

- | TRBJ1-1 | TRBV7-2 | - | CASSLTGLQNTEAFF | TGTGCCAGCAGCTTAACTGGGCTCCAGAACACTGAAGCTTTCTTT
- | TRBJ1-4 | TRBV3-1/TRBV3-2 | - | CASSSGGGKLFF | TGTGCCAGCAGCTCGGGTGGAGGGAAACTGTTTTTT
- | TRBJ1-6 | TRBV11-1 | - | CASSFSGANSPLHF | TGTGCCAGCAGCTTTTCGGGAGCCAATTCACCCCTCCACTTT
- | TRBJ2-2 | TRBV4-3 | - | CASSQERGIILGELFF | TGCGCCAGCAGCCAAGAACGCGGGATTATCCTCGGGGAGCTGTTTTTT
- | TRBJ2-1 | TRBV5-8 | - | CASSFDRYNEQFF | TGTGCCAGCAGCTTTGACAGGTACAATGAGCAGTTCTTC
- | TRBJ2-1 | TRBV19 | TRBD2 | CASRNLPLAGNEQFF | TGTGCCAGTAGAAACCTTCCCCTAGCGGGGAATGAGCAGTTCTTC
- | TRBJ2-2 | TRBV10-3 | - | CASREERGELFF | TGTGCCTCCAGGGAAGAACGCGGGGAGCTGTTTTTT
- | TRBJ2-1 | TRBV5-1 | TRBD1 | CARNRGYNEQFF | TGCGCCAGGAACAGGGGCTACAATGAGCAGTTCTTC
- | TRBJ2-3 | TRBV6-6 | - | CASTTALRGGTDTQYF | TGTGCCAGCACCACCGCCCTAAGAGGAGGCACAGATACGCAGTATTTT
- | TRBJ1-3 | TRBV11-2 | - | CASSLTLSSGNTIYF | TGTGCCAGCAGCTTAACCCTGAGCTCTGGAAACACCATATATTTT
- | TRBJ2-2 | TRBV4-1 | TRBD1 | CASSARTGGAQTGELFF | TGCGCCAGCAGCGCCCGAACAGGGGGCGCACAGACCGGGGAGCTGTTTTTT
few | TRBJ1-1 | TRBV7-8 | - | CASSLVGGNTEAFF | TGTGCCAGCAGCTTAGTAGGGGGGAACACTGAAGCTTTCTTT
- | TRBJ2-3 | TRBV7-9 | - | CASRGGTFLSTDTQYF | TGTGCCAGCAGGGGTGGGACTTTCTTAAGCACAGATACGCAGTATTTT
- | TRBJ1-1 | TRBV5-1 | - | CASSLQGFATEAFF | TGCGCCAGCAGCTTACAGGGATTTGCCACTGAAGCTTTCTTT
- | TRBJ2-7 | TRBV11-2 | - | CASSLRTQGLASSYEQYF | TGTGCCAGCAGCTTAAGGACTCAAGGGCTAGCATCGAGCTACGAGCAGTACTTC
- | TRBJ1-2 | TRBV19 | TRBD1 | CASSVGQGASNYGYTF | TGTGCCAGTAGCGTGGGGCAGGGGGCATCGAACTATGGCTACACCTTC
- | TRBJ1-5 | TRBV5-1 | - | CASSFGGENQPQHF | TGCGCCAGCAGCTTCGGAGGGGAAAATCAGCCCCAGCATTTT
- | TRBJ1-2 | TRBV3-1/TRBV3-2 | - | CASSQGKAGGGYTF | TGTGCCAGCAGCCAAGGGAAGGCCGGCGGTGGCTACACCTTC
- | TRBJ2-1 | TRBV21-1 | - | CASSPDRGLAGGSNEQFF | TGTGCCAGCAGCCCTGACAGGGGATTAGCGGGAGGGAGTAATGAGCAGTTCTTC
- | TRBJ1-2 | TRBV7-9 | - | CASSRDTSNYGYTF | TGTGCCAGCAGCCGGGACACCTCTAACTATGGCTACACCTTC